Described below is a single T cell receptor (beta chain) sequence and its context. Antigen: not known. Any gene name here is a mouse gene name. The read stops 4 residues short of the end of the CDR3; the missing end is completed from the germline J gene. From germline, CDR1 is NNHNN and CDR2 SYGAGS (reference sequence). CDR3 length: 11 amino acids. V dropped 4 bases and J dropped 3 bases, with 3 bases sitting between them. This entry comes from a study of CD8+ T cells in alopecia areata. In the study overall: Recipients were roughly 6-10-week-old female C3H/HeJ mice grafted with skin from approximately 6-13-month-old C3H/HeJ donors with spontaneous alopecia.

RNA, once extracted, was reverse transcribed into cDNA for use as the sequencing template. Some clones are missing from TCRdb's copy, which holds only in-frame ones; the method was immunoSEQ multiplex PCR. In total the sample includes 200,000 to 300,000 clones, none of them seen once. Pooled cutaneous lymph node cells were sorted using CD4, CD8alpha, NKG2D, NKG2ACE and other markers. Study observations and caveats: Normal skin contains resident alphabeta T cells, and these are also sequenced in scalp samples. Affected scalp, especially in alopecia totalis/universalis, had a higher clonality than normal scalp did.

The sequenced material came from CD4+ T cells sorted from a lymph node. The TCR originated in a C3H/HeJ mouse with alopecia areata. The strain bears MHC haplotype H2-k. The chain carries TRBV13-2 and TRBJ2-5; D gene unclear. Incomplete CDR3 DNA: TGTGCCAGCGGTCCTCAAGAC. Protein sequence: CASGPQD. The whole CDR3 region reads CASGPQDTQYF.